A selection of T cell receptor beta chains follows, all from one sample in a study of CD8+ T cells in alopecia areata. Produced via immunoSEQ multiplex PCR; TCRdb's table is partial and in-frame only. The sample lists about 120,000 clones; about 50% were seen once. Sequenced here: CD4+ T cells sorted from blood, sampled at week 4, from a patient treated with tofacitinib. Source of these receptors: a human donor with alopecia areata. Both conserved end residues are trimmed from each CDR3. The order of the fields is V gene, clone size, CDR3 protein. Not all rows give a size; the values are once, few, many and, for expanded clones, a class.

>TRBV2|.
ASRATGIEQY
>TRBV29-1|.
SVGSYEQY
>TRBV5-6|.
ASSFDRGEAF
>TRBV10-3|few
AISENRQGTEAF
>TRBV29-1|once
SVLTGEGFT
>TRBV5-1|.
ASSHAGTSGGHTYEQY
>TRBV9|.
ASSSPPRRYGYT
>TRBV7-8|.
ASSLAQDEQY
>TRBV19|.
AIDSRGTEAF
>TRBV25-1|.
ASSVPGQGPQY
>TRBV29-1|.
SVDPGGRGEQY
>TRBV5-1|.
ASSLTGDYNEQF
>TRBV6-1|.
ASGWGESNEKLF
>TRBV29-1|.
SVGFRGSYEQY
>TRBV29-1|once
SVLILGKGYEQY
>TRBV7-9|few
ASSFGRQGLDEQY
>TRBV5-1|.
ASSRESYNEQF
>TRBV23-1|few
ASSQVSGQNYSNQPQH
>TRBV29-1|.
SVASWGEKLF
>TRBV29-1|.
SVASGQETQY
>TRBV5-6|.
ASSVRAFWGGEQF
>TRBV25-1|.
ASRGLNQPQH
>TRBV7-9|.
ASSLSYEQY
>TRBV5-4|.
ASSFGTSGRARLGEQY
>TRBV7-2|.
ASSLWTSGANVLT
>TRBV29-1|.
SASVTGDQPQH
>TRBV5-6|few
ASSFKVKRNQPQH
>TRBV6-5|.
ASTSLIGNTGELF
>TRBV14|.
ASSRVLPFALNEQF
>TRBV2|.
ASRGREGQPQH
>TRBV11-2|once
ASSLVSGSLYEQF
>TRBV5-4|.
ASSLRREGETQY
>TRBV30|.
AWSASSNEQF
>TRBV30|.
AWSLRAFQETQY
>TRBV4-1|.
ASSPRTSEAKNIQY
>TRBV19|.
ASSNGGREQPQH
>TRBV7-3|.
ASSPRGADWEEQF
>TRBV6-5|.
ASSYRGNTGELF
>TRBV29-1|.
SGDRAVGTEAF
>TRBV2|.
ASSDGQGYAF
>TRBV29-1|once
SVEDGGVAGELF
>TRBV30|few
AWRGGRRETQY
>TRBV29-1|few
SVEDWGAGQETQY
>TRBV29-1|.
SVAGRLNTEAF
>TRBV7-9|few
ASSLRGLVYNEQF
>TRBV5-1|.
ASSFTSGTYNEQF
>TRBV30|.
AWSVHLGVSEKLF
>TRBV18|few
ASSPGRAGYT
>TRBV7-2|.
ASSLFSGSGTDTQY